The clone carrying this T cell receptor beta chain has only one observation. The sample is drawn from a study of coeliac disease. Assay: immunoSEQ multiplex PCR; the TCRdb copy retains only in-frame clones and omits some. This sample carries 4,000 to 6,000 clones, 69% of them seen once, and the ten largest clones take approximately 15%. CDR1 KGHSH and CDR2 LQKENI come from the germline V gene. The CDR3 is 15 residues long. V shed 2 bases and J 6 bases; nucleotides not matched to a gene: 6. Sequenced material: lymphocytes from the gut lamina propria. This TCR derives from a woman between 35 and 50 years old. The V call is TRBV18, the J call TRBJ2-7, with 11 bases aligning to TRBD2. The CDR3 DNA reads TGTGCCAGCTCACCAAGTCTAGCGGGAGGAAGCGAGCAGTACTTC. Translating it yields CASSPSLAGGSEQYF.